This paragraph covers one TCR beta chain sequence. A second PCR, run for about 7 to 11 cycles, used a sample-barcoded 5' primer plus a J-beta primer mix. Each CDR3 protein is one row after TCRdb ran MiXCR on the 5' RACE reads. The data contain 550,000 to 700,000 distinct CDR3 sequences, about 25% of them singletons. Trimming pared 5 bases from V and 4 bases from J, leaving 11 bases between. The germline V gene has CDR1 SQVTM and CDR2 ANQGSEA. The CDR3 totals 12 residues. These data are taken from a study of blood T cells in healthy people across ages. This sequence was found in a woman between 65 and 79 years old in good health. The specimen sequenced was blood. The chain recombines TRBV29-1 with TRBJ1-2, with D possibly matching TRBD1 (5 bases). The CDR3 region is CSVLVGGYGYTF. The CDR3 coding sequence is TGCAGCGTTCTCGTCGGGGGCTATGGCTACACCTTC.